This entry lists 2 T cell receptor beta chains sequenced from one sample in a study of CD4+ T cells in melanoma (dated by TCRdb to between 2021 and 2024). Library creation used the immunoSEQ multiplex PCR assay. Not all clones reach the TCRdb copy of this immuneACCESS table, which keeps in-frame sequences only. Checked studies attribute under half of the gap to unresolved V genes and leave the rest unexplained. This sample comprises roughly 120,000 clones, about nine tenths of them detected only once. The ten most abundant clones make up 3% to 4% of the sample. Material: peripheral blood. Every receptor here comes from a human donor with melanoma.

The chain links TRBV4-3 to TRBJ2-5; 8 bases line up with TRBD1. Germline values: CDR1 LGHNA, CDR2 YSLEER. Trimming cost V 4 bases and J 5 bases; bases outside gene matches: 9. The CDR3 totals 15 residues. The CDR3 nucleotides are TGCGCCAGCAGCCGACAGGGGAATAGCGGTGAGACCCAGTACTTC. Its protein product is CASSRQGNSGETQYF.

The genes are TRBV2 and TRBJ1-2, with D tentatively TRBD1 (5 bases). Germline V lookup: CDR1 SNHLY, CDR2 FYNNEI. This CDR3 spans 13 amino acids. Trimming took 6 bases from V and 0 from J, leaving 8 bases between them. CDR3 in amino acids: CASSGASNYGYTF. For the CDR3, the DNA is TGTGCCAGCAGCGGGGCTTCTAACTATGGCTACACCTTC.